These 22 T cell receptor beta chains were sequenced from one sample in a study of monozygotic twins with cystic fibrosis. Using immunoSEQ multiplex PCR, the repertoire was profiled, and TCRdb retains in-frame clones only, with some absent. Counted here are 30,000 to 45,000 clones, roughly 84% occurring once; the ten biggest clones make up around 1.7%. The sequencing sample was made of blood. The source of these receptors is a girl aged 2 to 9 with cystic fibrosis.

The V gene is TRBV30, the J gene TRBJ2-7, with D unclear. The CDR3 has 11 residues. Germline loops: CDR1 GTSNPN, CDR2 SVGIG (reference sequence). With 5 bases removed from V and 6 bases from J, the gap between germline ends came to 11 bases. Here the CDR3 reads CAWGIIGEQYF. The CDR3 DNA reads TGTGCCTGGGGGATTATTGGCGAGCAGTACTTC.

This clone has just a few counts. V and J are TRBV5-1 and TRBJ1-2, with D unresolved. Germline V gene lookup returns CDR1 SGHRS and CDR2 YFSETQ. There are 14 residues in the CDR3. V lost 1 base and J lost 4, with 11 bases in between. CDR3 DNA sequence: TGCGCCAGCAGCTTGACAGACTCCGGCTATGGCTACACCTTC. As protein: CASSLTDSGYGYTF.

This clone was observed once. This chain connects TRBV5-1 to TRBJ2-1; D may be TRBD2 (5 bases). Per germline, CDR1 SGHRS and CDR2 YFSETQ. Trimming took off 0 bases at V and 1 base at J, with 11 bases between the two ends. CDR3 length equals 16 residues. CDR3 coding DNA: TGCGCCAGCAGCTTGGCCGTAACTAGATCCTACAATGAGCAGTTCTTC. Its protein is CASSLAVTRSYNEQFF.

This clone was counted between two and nine times. The chain couples TRBV2 to TRBJ1-1, with no clear D. Trimming left V 7 bases short and J 0 bases short, with 6 bases between. The germline CDR1 and CDR2 sequences are SNHLY and FYNNEI. CDR3 length equals 12 residues. CDR3 DNA: TGTGCCAGCACCTGGCTGAACACTGAAGCTTTCTTT. Protein sequence: CASTWLNTEAFF.

V and J are TRBV5-6 and TRBJ2-7, with a tentative D call TRBD2 (6 bases). Trimming left V 4 bases short and J 6 bases short, with 14 bases between. The CDR3 has 13 residues. The germline CDR1 and CDR2 sequences are SGHDT and YYEEEE. The CDR3 nucleotides read TGTGCCAGCAGCCCAGGCCAGCGGGCCGAGCAGTACTTC. Protein sequence: CASSPGQRAEQYF.

This chain links TRBV15 with TRBJ1-2; D is uncertain. CDR3 length: 16 amino acids. Per the germline V gene, CDR1 is LNHNV and CDR2 is YYDKDF (reference sequence). V was clipped by 1 base and J by 7 bases, with 19 bases between them. The CDR3 DNA reads TGTGCCACCAGCAGAGGGCTCCTGGACCCGAGAGGTGGCTACACCTTC. Protein sequence: CATSRGLLDPRGGYTF.

The chain combines TRBV6-5 with TRBJ2-7; 7 bases map to TRBD1. The junction had 7 bases not matched to a gene; V was cut back by 6 bases and J by 5 bases. This CDR3 spans 13 amino acids. The germline CDR1 and CDR2 sequences are MNHEY and SVGAGI. CDR3 protein: CASRQDRVDEQYF. CDR3 nucleotides: TGTGCCAGCAGACAAGACAGGGTGGACGAGCAGTACTTC.

This clone was recorded once. This chain uses TRBV9 with TRBJ2-3; D is uncertain. Trimming removed 8 bases at V and 0 bases at J, with 7 bases between. Germline CDR1 and CDR2: SGDLS and YYNGEE. CDR3 length: 12 amino acids. The CDR3 DNA sequence: TGTGCCAGTTCCGACAGCACAGATACGCAGTATTTT. Translated, it gives CASSDSTDTQYF.

The J gene is TRBJ1-2, the V gene TRBV5-6, with D hard to call. The CDR3 consists of 11 residues. Between the trimmed V and J ends, which lost 5 bases and 4 bases, there was a span of 6 bases. Germline V gives CDR1 SGHDT, CDR2 YYEEEE. CDR3 DNA: TGTGCCAGCAGTTTTCGCTATGGCTACACCTTC. Translating gives CASSFRYGYTF.

This chain uses TRBV15 with TRBJ1-5; D is perhaps TRBD1 (5 bases). CDR3 size: 16 residues. V was pared by 3 bases and J by 0 bases, with 12 bases between. CDR1 LNHNV and CDR2 YYDKDF come from the germline V gene (reference sequence). The CDR3 protein is CATSRKTVHSNQPQHF. In nucleotides, the CDR3 is TGTGCCACCAGCAGGAAGACAGTTCATAGCAATCAGCCCCAGCATTTT.

V is TRBV30 and J is TRBJ2-1, with D maybe TRBD2 (6 bases). CDR1 is GTSNPN and CDR2 is SVGIG in the germline V gene (reference sequence). Trimming shortened V by 4 bases and J by 6 bases, and 13 bases separated the two germline ends. The CDR3 extends over 13 amino acids. CDR3 sequence reads: CAWTRGVPNEQFF. CDR3 bases: TGTGCCTGGACGCGCGGGGTCCCCAATGAGCAGTTCTTC.

V and J are TRBV5-1 and TRBJ2-4; tentatively, D is TRBD1 (6 bases). Per the germline V gene, CDR1 is SGHRS and CDR2 is YFSETQ. The CDR3 has 14 residues. V gave up 1 base and J gave up 2 bases, with 7 bases separating them. The CDR3 bases are TGCGCCAGCAGCTTGACAGGGACCAAAAACATTCAGTACTTC. This sequence encodes CASSLTGTKNIQYF. Full variable domain (remainder filled in from reference TRBV5-1 and TRBJ2-4): KAGVTQTPRYLIKTRGQQVTLSCSPISGHRSVSWYQQTPGQGLQFLFEYFSETQRNKGNFPGRFSGRQFSNSRSEMNVSTLELGDSALYLCASSLTGTKNIQYFGAGTRLSVL.

This chain joins TRBV7-2 and TRBJ1-1, with TRBD1 as a possible D gene (5 bases). From germline, CDR1 is SGHTA and CDR2 FQGNSA. The CDR3 is 16 residues long. V was trimmed by 0 bases and J by 1 base, leaving 12 bases between them. In DNA form, the CDR3 reads TGTGCCAGCAGCTTAGCCCCCGGGACTTCGAACACTGAAGCTTTCTTT. Protein product: CASSLAPGTSNTEAFF.

The chain carries TRBV27 and TRBJ2-5, with D perhaps matching TRBD1 or TRBD2 (5 bases each). Trimming left V 6 bases short and J 5 bases short, with 22 bases between. CDR3 length: 16 residues. The germline CDR1 and CDR2 sequences are MNHEY and SMNVEV (reference sequence). As DNA, the CDR3 is TGTGCCAGCAGCCCAGACAGAACCAGTCAGCGGGAGACCCAGTACTTC. It translates to CASSPDRTSQRETQYF.

The chain is built from TRBV30 and TRBJ2-1; 11 nucleotides line up with TRBD2. Per the germline V gene, CDR1 is GTSNPN and CDR2 is SVGIG (reference sequence). The CDR3 totals 15 residues. Trimming at V came to 3 bases and at J to 4 bases, leaving 5 bases not matched to a gene. CDR3 amino acids: CAWRALAGGYNEQFF. CDR3 DNA: TGTGCCTGGAGGGCCCTAGCGGGGGGATACAATGAGCAGTTCTTC.

This chain uses TRBV5-1 with TRBJ1-1; D possibly corresponds to TRBD1 (5 bases). CDR3 length: 14 residues. Trimming pared 4 bases from V and 0 bases from J, leaving 10 bases between. The germline V gene has CDR1 SGHRS and CDR2 YFSETQ. In DNA, the CDR3 is TGCGCCAGCAGCGCAGGGTCGCTGAACACTGAAGCTTTCTTT. The encoded protein is CASSAGSLNTEAFF.

In this sample, this clone turned up once. V is TRBV19 and J is TRBJ1-2; D perhaps matches TRBD1 (6 bases). Germline CDR1 is LNHDA and CDR2 is SQIVND (reference sequence). V lost 5 bases and J 8 bases, leaving 12 bases between the germline ends. This CDR3 spans 12 amino acids. CDR3: CASSLGGLGYTF. The CDR3 region has the DNA TGTGCCAGTAGTTTAGGGGGGCTCGGCTACACCTTC.

The chain couples TRBV2 to TRBJ2-1; possible D gene TRBD2, 5 bases. The CDR3 sequence is 15 residues long. V dropped 1 base and J dropped 6 bases, with 13 bases sitting between them. Looked up from germline, CDR1 is SNHLY and CDR2 is FYNNEI. The CDR3 sequence: CASSEEQWRANEQFF. In DNA, the CDR3 is TGTGCCAGCAGTGAAGAACAGTGGCGGGCCAATGAGCAGTTCTTC.

V and J are TRBV7-2 and TRBJ2-5; D is possibly TRBD2 (6 bases). The germline gives CDR1 SGHTA, CDR2 FQGNSA. This CDR3 spans 13 amino acids. Trimming cost V 6 bases and J 4 bases, with 12 bases left between them. The CDR3 is CASSRAGPETQYF. Here the CDR3 DNA reads TGTGCCAGCAGTAGGGCGGGGCCAGAGACCCAGTACTTC.

The V gene is TRBV30, the J gene TRBJ2-2, with D maybe TRBD2 (6 bases). V was trimmed by 1 base and J by 15 bases, leaving 9 bases between them. CDR3 length: 10 amino acids. Germline-derived CDR1 and CDR2 are GTSNPN and SVGIG (reference sequence). CDR3 nucleotide sequence: TGTGCCTGGAGTGGGAGGGGTTTGTTTTTT. The encoded protein is CAWSGRGLFF.

This chain connects TRBV6-5 to TRBJ1-2; TRBD1 matches 9 bases. The CDR3 has 15 amino acids. The V segment lost 1 base and the J segment 7 bases; nucleotides outside the gene matches: 7. Germline values: CDR1 MNHEY, CDR2 SVGAGI. The CDR3 sequence: CASSYLQGAGGGYTF. The CDR3 DNA reads as TGTGCCAGCAGTTACTTACAGGGGGCCGGCGGTGGCTACACCTTC.

This clone was observed a handful of times. V gene TRBV7-9 combines with J gene TRBJ1-1; D is undetermined. Trimming took off 5 bases at V and 1 base at J, with 8 bases between the two ends. The CDR3 extends over 13 amino acids. Germline V gene data show CDR1 as SEHNR and CDR2 as FQNEAQ (reference sequence). The CDR3 sequence is CASSLARNTEAFF. The CDR3 region has the DNA TGTGCCAGCAGCCTCGCCCGGAACACTGAAGCTTTCTTT.